The 8 T cell receptor beta chains reported below all come from one sample, sequenced in a study of T cell changes during pregnancy in multiple sclerosis. Clones were read by immunoSEQ multiplex PCR, and TCRdb kept only the in-frame ones, dropping some. The profile shows approximately 85,000 clones, about nine tenths of them singletons. The source was peripheral blood, collected in the first trimester of pregnancy. The receptor set was obtained from a female donor with multiple sclerosis, enrolled in a pregnancy study.

V and J are TRBV5-1 and TRBJ2-1, with 7 nucleotides matching TRBD1. The germline CDR1 and CDR2 sequences are SGHRS and YFSETQ. V was pared by 0 bases and J by 2 bases, with 5 bases of the junction left unmatched. The CDR3 sequence is 16 residues long. The CDR3 protein is CASSLGQGWTYNEQFF. The CDR3 nucleotides are TGCGCCAGCAGCTTGGGACAGGGCTGGACCTACAATGAGCAGTTCTTC.

The chain recombines TRBV27 with TRBJ2-5; no firm D call. CDR3 length: 12 residues. Germline V gene lookup returns CDR1 MNHEY and CDR2 SMNVEV (reference sequence). The V gene lost 5 bases and the J gene lost 5 bases, with 9 bases spanning the gap. This CDR3 is CASSAIGETQYF. DNA of the CDR3: TGTGCCAGCAGTGCCATCGGGGAGACCCAGTACTTC.

V and J are TRBV19 and TRBJ2-5, with D possibly being TRBD2 (6 bases). CDR1 is LNHDA, CDR2 SQIVND, per germline (reference sequence). The CDR3 is made up of 17 amino acids. Trimming removed 1 base at V and 2 bases at J, with 17 bases between. In DNA, the CDR3 is TGTGCCAGTAGTATAGCCGGCCCCGGGACTGAACAAGAGACCCAGTACTTC. It specifies CASSIAGPGTEQETQYF. The full variable domain, completed using reference TRBV19 and TRBJ2-5, is DGGITQSPKYLFRKEGQNVTLSCEQNLNHDAMYWYRQDPGQGLRLIYYSQIVNDFQKGDIAEGYSVSREKKESFPLTVTSAQKNPTAFYLCASSIAGPGTEQETQYFGPGTRLLVL.

The chain has TRBV18 and TRBJ1-1, with TRBD1 as a possible D gene (6 bases). The V end lost 3 bases, the J end lost 4 bases, and 18 bases lay between the germline ends. This CDR3 contains 16 residues. Per germline, CDR1 KGHSH and CDR2 LQKENI. The CDR3 bases are TGTGCCAGCTCACCCCCCCGGGCAGGGGTGGGCACTGAAGCTTTCTTT. Its protein is CASSPPRAGVGTEAFF.

This clone was counted a single time. The rearrangement joins TRBV25-1 to TRBJ2-7; tentative D call: TRBD1 (5 bases). Germline V lookup: CDR1 MGHDK, CDR2 SYGVNS. The CDR3 runs to 15 residues. Trimming took 1 base from V and 0 from J, leaving 10 bases between them. Here the CDR3 reads CASSESPRDSYEQYF. The CDR3 DNA reads TGTGCCAGCAGTGAATCCCCCAGGGACTCCTACGAGCAGTACTTC.

This clone was recorded only once. This sequence joins TRBV30 and TRBJ1-4; TRBD1 aligns across 7 bases. Trimming removed 0 bases from V and 5 bases from J; junction bases left unmatched: 9. The CDR3 has 16 residues. Germline CDR1 is GTSNPN and CDR2 is SVGIG (reference sequence). CDR3 DNA sequence: TGTGCCTGGAGTGTACGACAGGGCGGTCGGAATGAAAAACTGTTTTTT. It encodes CAWSVRQGGRNEKLFF.

V and J are TRBV7-8 and TRBJ2-3; D ambiguous. V lost 4 bases, J lost 0 bases, and 5 bases lay in between. The length of the CDR3 is 13 residues. Germline V gene sequence: CDR1 SGHVS, CDR2 FQNEAQ. The CDR3 bases are TGTGCCAGCAGCTCACTCAGCACAGATACGCAGTATTTT. Encoded protein: CASSSLSTDTQYF. The whole variable domain, remainder taken from reference TRBV7-8 and TRBJ2-3, is GAGVSQSPRYKVAKRGQDVALRCDPISGHVSLFWYQQALGQGPEFLTYFQNEAQLDKSGLPSDRFFAERPEGSVSTLKIQRTQQEDSAVYLCASSSLSTDTQYFGPGTRLTVL.

This chain connects TRBV13 to TRBJ1-1; TRBD1 aligns across 8 bases. Germline-derived CDR1 and CDR2 are PRHDT and FYEKMQ (reference sequence). J was trimmed by 7 bases and V by 6 bases; bases with no gene match: 10. This CDR3 spans 14 amino acids. DNA of the CDR3: TGTGCCAGCAGGAAAGCCGGGACAGGCCTTGAAGCTTTCTTT. It codes for CASRKAGTGLEAFF.